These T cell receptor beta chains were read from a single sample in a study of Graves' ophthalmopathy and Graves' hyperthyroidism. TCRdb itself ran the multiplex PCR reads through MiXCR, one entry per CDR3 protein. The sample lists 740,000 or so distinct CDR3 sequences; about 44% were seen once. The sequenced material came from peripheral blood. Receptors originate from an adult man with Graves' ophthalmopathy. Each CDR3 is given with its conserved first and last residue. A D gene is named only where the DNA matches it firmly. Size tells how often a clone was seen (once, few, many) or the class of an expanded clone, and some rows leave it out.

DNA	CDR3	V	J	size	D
TGTGCCAGCAGCTCAGCTGGGGTCTCTGGAAACACCATATATTTT	CASSSAGVSGNTIYF	TRBV7-2	TRBJ1-3	few	NA
TGTGCCAGCAGTCCCCCGGGACTGACACAAGAGACCCAGTACTTC	CASSPPGLTQETQYF	TRBV2	TRBJ2-5	many	NA
TGTGCCAGCGAGGGCGGACCTTCCTACGAGCAGTACTTC	CASEGGPSYEQYF	TRBV6-6	TRBJ2-7	once	NA
TGTGCCAGCAGCCCCAGGGGGAAGGGGGAGACCCAGTACTTC	CASSPRGKGETQYF	TRBV6-5	TRBJ2-5	many	TRBD1
TGCAGCGTTGTCACCGGGACAGGGGCTGAAGCTTTCTTT	CSVVTGTGAEAFF	TRBV29-1	TRBJ1-1	many	TRBD1
TGCGCCAGCAGCGGGAGGAATGGGGCCAACGTCCTGACTTTC	CASSGRNGANVLTF	TRBV10-2	TRBJ2-6	many	TRBD2
TGTGCCAGCAGAAAACAGGGAGGTGACACTGAAGCTTTCTTT	CASRKQGGDTEAFF	TRBV7-9	TRBJ1-1	many	NA
TGTGCCAGTAGTGTAGGATACCGGGAGCTGTTTTTT	CASSVGYRELFF	TRBV19	TRBJ2-2	many	NA
TGTGCCAGCGACAGGGGGCTGGTCGACACTGAAGCTTTCTTT	CASDRGLVDTEAFF	TRBV25-1	TRBJ1-1	NA	TRBD1
TGTGCCAGCAGCGGCAGGGGAAGGTCACCCCTCCACTTT	CASSGRGRSPLHF	TRBV14	TRBJ1-6	NA	NA
TGTGCCAGCAGCTCCCAGGGACAGCGGGGTGCTTTCTTT	CASSSQGQRGAFF	TRBV7-3	TRBJ1-1	NA	TRBD1